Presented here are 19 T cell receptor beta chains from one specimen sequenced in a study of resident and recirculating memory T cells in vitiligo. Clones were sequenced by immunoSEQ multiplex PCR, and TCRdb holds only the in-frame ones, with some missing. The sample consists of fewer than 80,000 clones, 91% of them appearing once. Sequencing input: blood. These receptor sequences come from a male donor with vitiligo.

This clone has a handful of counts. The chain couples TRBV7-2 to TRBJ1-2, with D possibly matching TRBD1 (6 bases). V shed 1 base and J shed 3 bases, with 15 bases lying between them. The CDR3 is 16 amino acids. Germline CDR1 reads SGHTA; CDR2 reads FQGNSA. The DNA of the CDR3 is TGTGCCAGCAGCTTAGGGTCAGGGGTGGACGACTATGGCTACACCTTC. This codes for CASSLGSGVDDYGYTF.

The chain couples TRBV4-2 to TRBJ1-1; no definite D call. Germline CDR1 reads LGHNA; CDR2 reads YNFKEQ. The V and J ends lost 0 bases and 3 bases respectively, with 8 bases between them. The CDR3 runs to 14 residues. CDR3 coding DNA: TGTGCCAGCAGCCAAGATCTGGAGTACACTGAAGCTTTCTTT. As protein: CASSQDLEYTEAFF.

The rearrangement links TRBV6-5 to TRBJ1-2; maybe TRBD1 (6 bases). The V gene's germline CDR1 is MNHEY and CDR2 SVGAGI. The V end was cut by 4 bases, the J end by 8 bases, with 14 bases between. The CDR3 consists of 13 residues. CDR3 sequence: CASSLTYGTGYTF. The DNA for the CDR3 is TGTGCCAGCAGTTTAACCTACGGGACAGGCTACACCTTC.

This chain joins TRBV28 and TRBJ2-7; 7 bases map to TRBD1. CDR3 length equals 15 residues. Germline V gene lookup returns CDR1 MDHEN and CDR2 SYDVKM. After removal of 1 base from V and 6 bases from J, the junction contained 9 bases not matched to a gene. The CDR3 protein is CASSLLTGRLIEQYF. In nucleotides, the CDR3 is TGTGCCAGCAGTTTATTGACAGGGAGACTGATCGAGCAGTACTTC.

The CDR3 is CASSARTSGDTLGGEQFF. Written as DNA, the CDR3 is TGTGCCAGCAGTGCAAGGACTAGCGGGGACACCTTAGGTGGTGAGCAGTTCTTC. This chain joins TRBV2 and TRBJ2-1, with 12 bases fitting TRBD2. V shed 4 bases, J shed 9 bases, and the junction held 16 bases outside the gene matches. The CDR3 is 18 amino acids. Germline assignment: CDR1 SNHLY and CDR2 FYNNEI.

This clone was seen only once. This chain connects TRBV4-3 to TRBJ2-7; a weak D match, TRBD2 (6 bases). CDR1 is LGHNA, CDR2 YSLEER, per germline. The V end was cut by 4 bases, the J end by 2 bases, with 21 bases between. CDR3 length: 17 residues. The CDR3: CASSPGTVLYSPYEQYF. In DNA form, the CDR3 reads TGCGCCAGCAGCCCCGGGACTGTACTCTATTCTCCCTACGAGCAGTACTTC.

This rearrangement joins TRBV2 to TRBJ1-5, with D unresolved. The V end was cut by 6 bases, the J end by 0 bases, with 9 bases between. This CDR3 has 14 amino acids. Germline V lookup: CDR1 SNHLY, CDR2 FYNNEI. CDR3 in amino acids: CASRRGYSNQPQHF. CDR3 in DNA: TGTGCCAGCAGGCGCGGCTATAGCAATCAGCCCCAGCATTTT. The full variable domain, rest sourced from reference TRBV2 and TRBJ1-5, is EPEVTQTPSHQVTQMGQEVILRCVPISNHLYFYWYRQILGQKVEFLVSFYNNEISEKSEIFDDQFSVERPDGSNFTLKIRSTKLEDSAMYFCASRRGYSNQPQHFGDGTRLSIL.

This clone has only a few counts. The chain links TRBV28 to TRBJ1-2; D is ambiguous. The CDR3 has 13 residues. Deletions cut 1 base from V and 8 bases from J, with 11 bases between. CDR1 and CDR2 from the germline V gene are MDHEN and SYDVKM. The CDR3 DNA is TGTGCCAGCAGTTTATCCCTGTTCGCGGGCTACACCTTC. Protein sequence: CASSLSLFAGYTF.

The CDR3 protein is CAISEALMNTEAFF. The CDR3 coding sequence is TGTGCCATCAGTGAGGCTCTAATGAACACTGAAGCTTTCTTT. This chain joins TRBV10-3 and TRBJ1-1; the D is unclear. CDR3 length equals 14 residues. CDR1 is ENHRY and CDR2 is SYGVKD in the germline V gene. V dropped 2 bases and J dropped 0 bases, with 7 bases sitting between them.

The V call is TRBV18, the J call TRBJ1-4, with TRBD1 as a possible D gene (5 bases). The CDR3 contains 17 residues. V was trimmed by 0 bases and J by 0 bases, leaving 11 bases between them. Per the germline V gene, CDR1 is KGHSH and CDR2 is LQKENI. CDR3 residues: CASSPPQGIATNEKLFF. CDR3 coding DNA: TGTGCCAGCTCACCACCGCAGGGAATCGCAACTAATGAAAAACTGTTTTTT.

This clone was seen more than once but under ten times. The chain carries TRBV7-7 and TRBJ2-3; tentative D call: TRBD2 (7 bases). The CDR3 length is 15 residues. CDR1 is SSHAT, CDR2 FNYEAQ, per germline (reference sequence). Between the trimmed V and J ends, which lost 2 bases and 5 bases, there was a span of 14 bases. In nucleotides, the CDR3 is TGTGCCAGCAGCTTACGGGGGGCTTCGGGAGATACGCAGTATTTT. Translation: CASSLRGASGDTQYF. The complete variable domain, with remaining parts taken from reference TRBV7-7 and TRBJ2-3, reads GAGVSQSPRYKVTKRGQDVTLRCDPISSHATLYWYQQALGQGPEFLTYFNYEAQPDKSGLPSDRFSAERPEGSISTLTIQRTEQRDSAMYRCASSLRGASGDTQYFGPGTRLTVL.

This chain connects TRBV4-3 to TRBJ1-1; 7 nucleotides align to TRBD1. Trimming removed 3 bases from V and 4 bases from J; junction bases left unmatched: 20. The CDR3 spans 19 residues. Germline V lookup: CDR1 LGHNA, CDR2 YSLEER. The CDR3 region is CASSHHPNNRGLRTTEAFF. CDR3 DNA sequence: TGCGCCAGCAGCCACCACCCGAATAACAGGGGCCTCAGGACCACTGAAGCTTTCTTT.

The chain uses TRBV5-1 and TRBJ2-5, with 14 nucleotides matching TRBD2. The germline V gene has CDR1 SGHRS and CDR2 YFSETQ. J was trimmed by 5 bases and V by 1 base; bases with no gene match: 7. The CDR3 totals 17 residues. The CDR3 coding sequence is TGCGCCAGCAGCTTGCAAGGGACTAGCGGGGGTCGGGAGACCCAGTACTTC. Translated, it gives CASSLQGTSGGRETQYF.

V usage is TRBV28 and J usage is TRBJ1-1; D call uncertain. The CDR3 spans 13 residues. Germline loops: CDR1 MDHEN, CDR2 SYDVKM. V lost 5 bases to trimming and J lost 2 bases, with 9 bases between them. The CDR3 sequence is CASSRGINTEAFF. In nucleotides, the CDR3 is TGTGCCAGCAGTCGCGGTATAAACACTGAAGCTTTCTTT.

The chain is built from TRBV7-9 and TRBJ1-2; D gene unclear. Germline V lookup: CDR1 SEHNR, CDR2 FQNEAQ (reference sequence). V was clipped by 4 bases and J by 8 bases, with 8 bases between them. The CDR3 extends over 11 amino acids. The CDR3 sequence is CASSSALGYTF. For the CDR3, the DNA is TGTGCCAGCAGCTCCGCGTTGGGCTACACCTTC. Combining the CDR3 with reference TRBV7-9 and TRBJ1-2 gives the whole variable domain DTGVSQNPRHKITKRGQNVTFRCDPISEHNRLYWYRQTLGQGPEFLTYFQNEAQLEKSRLLSDRFSAERPKGSFSTLEIQRTEQGDSAMYLCASSSALGYTFGSGTRLTVV.

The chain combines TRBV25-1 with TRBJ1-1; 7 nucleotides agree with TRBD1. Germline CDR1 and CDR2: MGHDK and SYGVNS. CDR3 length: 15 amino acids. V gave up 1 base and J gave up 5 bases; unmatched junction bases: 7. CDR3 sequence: CASSESTGLETEAFF. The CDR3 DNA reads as TGTGCCAGCAGTGAATCGACAGGGCTTGAGACTGAAGCTTTCTTT.

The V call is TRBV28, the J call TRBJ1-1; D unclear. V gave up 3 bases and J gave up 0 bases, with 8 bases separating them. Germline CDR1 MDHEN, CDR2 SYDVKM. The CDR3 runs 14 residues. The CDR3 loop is CASSLVVMNTEAFF. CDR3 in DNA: TGTGCCAGCAGTTTGGTAGTAATGAACACTGAAGCTTTCTTT.

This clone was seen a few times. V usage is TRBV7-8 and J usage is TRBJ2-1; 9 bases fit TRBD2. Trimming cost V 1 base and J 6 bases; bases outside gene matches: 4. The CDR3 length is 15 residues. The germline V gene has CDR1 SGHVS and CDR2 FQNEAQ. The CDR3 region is CASSLDSGGGNEQFF. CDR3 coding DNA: TGTGCCAGCAGCTTAGATAGCGGGGGAGGCAATGAGCAGTTCTTC.

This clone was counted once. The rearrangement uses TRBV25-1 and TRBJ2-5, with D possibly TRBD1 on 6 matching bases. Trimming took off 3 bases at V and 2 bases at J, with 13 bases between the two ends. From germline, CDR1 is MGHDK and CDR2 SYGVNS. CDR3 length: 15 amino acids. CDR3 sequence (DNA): TGTGCCAGCAGTGATACGGTGGGGGCTCAAGAGACCCAGTACTTC. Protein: CASSDTVGAQETQYF. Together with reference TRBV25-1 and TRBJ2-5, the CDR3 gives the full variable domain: EADIYQTPRYLVIGTGKKITLECSQTMGHDKMYWYQQDPGMELHLIHYSYGVNSTEKGDLSSESTVSRIRTEHFPLTLESARPSHTSQYLCASSDTVGAQETQYFGPGTRLLVL.